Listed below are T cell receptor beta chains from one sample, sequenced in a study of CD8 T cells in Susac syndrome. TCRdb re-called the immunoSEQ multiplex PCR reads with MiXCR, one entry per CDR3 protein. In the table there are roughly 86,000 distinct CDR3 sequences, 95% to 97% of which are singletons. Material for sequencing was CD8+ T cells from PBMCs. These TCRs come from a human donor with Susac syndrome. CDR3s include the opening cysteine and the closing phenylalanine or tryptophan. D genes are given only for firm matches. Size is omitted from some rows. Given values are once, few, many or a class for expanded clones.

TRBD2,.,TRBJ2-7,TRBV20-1,CSAESGLLTSGGTYEQYF,TGCAGTGCTGAGTCAGGGTTGCTGACTAGCGGGGGGACCTACGAGCAGTACTTC
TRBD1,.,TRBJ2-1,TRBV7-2,CASSPDLQGAQFF,TGTGCCAGCAGCCCAGACTTGCAGGGGGCGCAGTTCTTC
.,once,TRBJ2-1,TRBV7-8,CASSHPDIIREQFF,TGTGCCAGCAGCCACCCCGACATTATACGGGAGCAGTTCTTC
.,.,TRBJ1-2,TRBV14,CASSQGTDGYTF,TGTGCCAGCAGCCAAGGGACGGATGGCTACACCTTC
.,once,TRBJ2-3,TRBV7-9,CASSPQNTQYF,TGTGCCAGCAGCCCCCAAAATACGCAGTATTTT
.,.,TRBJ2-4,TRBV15,CATSRRGAKNIQYF,TGTGCCACCAGCAGACGGGGGGCGAAAAACATTCAGTACTTC
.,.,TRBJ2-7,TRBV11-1,CASSFGGPEQYF,TGTGCCAGCAGCTTCGGGGGACCCGAGCAGTACTTC
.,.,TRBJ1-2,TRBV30,CAWYPPFGFGYTF,TGTGCCTGGTACCCCCCCTTCGGGTTTGGCTACACCTTC
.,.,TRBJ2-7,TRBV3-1,CASSPATDYEQYF,TGTGCCAGCAGCCCGGCGACAGATTACGAGCAGTACTTC
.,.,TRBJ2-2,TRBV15,CATTGGANTGELFF,TGTGCCACCACCGGCGGCGCGAACACCGGGGAGCTGTTTTTT
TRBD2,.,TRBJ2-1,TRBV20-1,CSASRGGASNEQFF,TGCAGTGCTAGCCGGGGGGGGGCCTCGAATGAGCAGTTCTTC
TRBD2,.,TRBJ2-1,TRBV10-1,CASSEVAGGRNEQFF,TGCGCCAGCAGTGAGGTAGCGGGGGGGCGGAATGAGCAGTTCTTC
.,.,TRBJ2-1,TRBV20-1,CSATKLGNEQFF,TGCAGTGCTACCAAGTTGGGGAATGAGCAGTTCTTC
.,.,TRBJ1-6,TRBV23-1,CASSQARRDSPLHF,TGCGCCAGCAGTCAGGCGAGGCGTGATTCACCCCTCCACTTT
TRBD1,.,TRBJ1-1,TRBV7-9,CASSSRQGPNTEAFF,TGTGCCAGCAGCTCCCGACAGGGACCGAACACTGAAGCTTTCTTT
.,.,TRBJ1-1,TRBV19,CASSIVGRAEAFF,TGTGCCAGTAGTATAGTTGGGAGAGCTGAAGCTTTCTTT
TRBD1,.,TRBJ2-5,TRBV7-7,CASSYRQGETQYF,TGTGCTAGCAGCTACAGACAGGGGGAGACCCAGTACTTC
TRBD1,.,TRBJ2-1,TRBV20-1,CSAAGTGKPYNEQFF,TGCAGTGCCGCCGGGACAGGGAAACCCTACAATGAGCAGTTCTTC
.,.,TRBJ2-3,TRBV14,CASSRGGGADTQYF,TGTGCCAGCAGCCGGGGAGGGGGAGCAGATACGCAGTATTTT
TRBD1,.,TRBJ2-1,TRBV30,CALKGQVNNEQFF,TGTGCCTTAAAGGGACAGGTAAACAATGAGCAGTTCTTC
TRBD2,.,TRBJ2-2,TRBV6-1,CASTGSGGLTGTGELFF,TGTGCCAGCACGGGAAGCGGGGGACTCACTGGGACCGGGGAGCTGTTTTTT
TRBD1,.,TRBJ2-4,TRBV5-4,CASSRVRTGEAKNIQYF,TGTGCCAGCAGCCGGGTCAGGACAGGGGAAGCCAAAAACATTCAGTACTTC
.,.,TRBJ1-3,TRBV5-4,CASSFGGAGNTIYF,TGTGCCAGCAGCTTCGGGGGCGCAGGAAACACCATATATTTT
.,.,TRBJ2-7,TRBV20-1,CSARVGGSFDEQYF,TGCAGTGCTAGAGTGGGGGGATCCTTCGACGAGCAGTACTTC
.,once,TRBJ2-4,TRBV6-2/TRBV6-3,CASSLDRAKNIQYF,TGTGCCAGCAGTCTGGACAGAGCCAAAAACATTCAGTACTTC
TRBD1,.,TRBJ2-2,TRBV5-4,CAARTGGASGELFF,TGTGCCGCCAGGACAGGGGGCGCGAGCGGGGAGCTGTTTTTT
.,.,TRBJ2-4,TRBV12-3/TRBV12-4,CASGGSLNIQYF,TGTGCCTCAGGCGGCAGCTTAAACATTCAGTACTTC
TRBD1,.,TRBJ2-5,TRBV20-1,CSASRTGLGETQYF,TGCAGTGCTTCCCGGACAGGGTTGGGCGAGACCCAGTACTTC
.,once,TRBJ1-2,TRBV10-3,CAISEAGLNYGYTF,TGTGCCATCAGTGAGGCAGGGCTGAACTATGGCTACACCTTC
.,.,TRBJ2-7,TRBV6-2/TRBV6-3,CASRTGALYEQYF,TGTGCCAGCAGAACCGGGGCCCTCTACGAGCAGTACTTC
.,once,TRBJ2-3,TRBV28,CASRHGGPASDTQYF,TGTGCCAGCAGACACGGGGGTCCCGCCTCAGATACGCAGTATTTT
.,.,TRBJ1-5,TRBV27,CASSSPTRGGSNQPQHF,TGTGCCAGCAGTTCCCCTACGAGGGGGGGAAGCAATCAGCCCCAGCATTTT
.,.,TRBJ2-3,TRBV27,CASSLSPWGADTQYF,TGTGCCAGCAGTTTATCACCCTGGGGGGCAGATACGCAGTATTTT
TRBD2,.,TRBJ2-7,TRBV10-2,CASSGSSGGTSYEQYF,TGCGCCAGCAGTGGATCTAGCGGGGGAACCTCCTACGAGCAGTACTTC
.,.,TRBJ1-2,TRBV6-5,CASSYDPSDGYTF,TGTGCCAGCAGTTATGACCCTTCCGATGGCTACACCTTC
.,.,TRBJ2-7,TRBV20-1,CSARTGAGVTYEQYF,TGCAGTGCGAGAACGGGGGCAGGGGTGACCTACGAGCAGTACTTC
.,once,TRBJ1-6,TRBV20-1,CSATRTTSGSPLHF,TGCAGTGCTACGAGGACGACTTCGGGTTCACCCCTCCACTTT
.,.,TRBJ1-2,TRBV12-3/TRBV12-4,CASSRRGDGYTF,TGTGCCAGCAGTCGCAGGGGAGATGGCTACACCTTC
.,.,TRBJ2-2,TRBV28,CASSFYRANTGELFF,TGTGCCAGCAGTTTCTACAGGGCGAACACCGGGGAGCTGTTTTTT
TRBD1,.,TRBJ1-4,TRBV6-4,CASSDSQGASGKLFF,TGTGCCAGCAGTGACTCACAGGGGGCCTCAGGAAAACTGTTTTTT